This T cell receptor beta chain was recorded in a study of post-analysis software for immune sequencing data. Study background: There were relapsing-remitting, secondary progressive and progressive-relapsing multiple sclerosis among the disease courses included. Whole-study findings and limits: Diversity measured as normalized Chao1 was significantly lower in multiple sclerosis patients than in controls. In patients, about five TRBV segments were more frequent than in controls, with TRBV5-6, TRBV5-1 and TRBV20-1 among them.

Prepared libraries of TCR beta cDNA carried unique molecular identifiers. T cells numbering roughly 0.95 to 10 million yielded roughly 500,000 cDNA molecules. TCRdb re-called the PCR reads through MiXCR, storing one row per CDR3 protein. Of 700,000 to 900,000 distinct CDR3 sequences in the sample, more than 45% were seen once. CDR3 length: 13 amino acids. The V end lost 3 bases, the J end lost 4 bases, and 9 bases lay between the germline ends. Germline CDR1 reads ENHRY; CDR2 reads SYGVKD. This clonotype has more than one count but fewer than ten. Its antigen is not identified. The clonotype was recovered from a girl between 5 and 17 years old with multiple sclerosis. Sequenced material: blood. The V and J genes are TRBV10-3 and TRBJ2-5, with D perhaps TRBD2 (6 bases). Here the CDR3 DNA reads TGTGCCATCAGTGAAAGGGGACTAGAGACCCAGTACTTC. It translates to CAISERGLETQYF.